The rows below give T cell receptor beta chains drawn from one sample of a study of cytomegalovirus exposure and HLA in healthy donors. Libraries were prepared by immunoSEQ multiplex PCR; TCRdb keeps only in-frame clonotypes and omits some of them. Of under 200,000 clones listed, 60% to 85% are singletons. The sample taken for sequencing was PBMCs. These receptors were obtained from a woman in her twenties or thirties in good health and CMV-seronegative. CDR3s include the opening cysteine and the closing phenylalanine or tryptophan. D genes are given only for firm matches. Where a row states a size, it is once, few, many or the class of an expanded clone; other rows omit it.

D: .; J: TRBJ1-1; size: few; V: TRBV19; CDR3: CASSITSYTEAFF; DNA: TGTGCCAGTAGTATCACGAGTTACACTGAAGCTTTCTTT
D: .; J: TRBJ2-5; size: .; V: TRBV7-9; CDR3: CASGLLFGGLETQYF; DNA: TGTGCCAGCGGCTTATTGTTCGGGGGGCTCGAGACCCAGTACTTC
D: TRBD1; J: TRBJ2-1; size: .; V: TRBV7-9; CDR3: CASSSDRDRPSYNEQFF; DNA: TGTGCCAGCAGCTCAGACCGGGACAGGCCTTCCTACAATGAGCAGTTCTTC
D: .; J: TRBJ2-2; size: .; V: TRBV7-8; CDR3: CASSFGNTGELFF; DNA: TGTGCCAGCAGCTTCGGGAACACCGGGGAGCTGTTTTTT
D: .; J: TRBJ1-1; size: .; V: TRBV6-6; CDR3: CASSLRRGTEAFF; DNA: TGTGCCAGCAGTTTGAGGAGGGGAACTGAAGCTTTCTTT
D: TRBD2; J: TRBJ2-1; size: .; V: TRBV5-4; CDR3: CASSLEGALAATLYNEQFF; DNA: TGTGCCAGCAGCTTGGAGGGAGCACTAGCGGCTACCCTTTACAATGAGCAGTTCTTC
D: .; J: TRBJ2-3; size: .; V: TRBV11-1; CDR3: CASSRNWDSSTDTQYF; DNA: TGTGCCAGCAGCCGAAACTGGGACTCTAGCACAGATACGCAGTATTTT
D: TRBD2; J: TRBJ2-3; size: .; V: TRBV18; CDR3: CASSPPSGRDTGTQYF; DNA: TGTGCCAGCTCACCCCCTAGCGGGCGCGACACGGGTACGCAGTATTTT
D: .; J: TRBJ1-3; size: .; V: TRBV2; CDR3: CASSGRGKAGNTIYF; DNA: TGTGCCAGCAGTGGTCGGGGTAAGGCAGGAAACACCATATATTTT
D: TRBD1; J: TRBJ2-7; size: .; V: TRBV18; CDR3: CASSPLQGAGEQYF; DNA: TGTGCCAGCTCACCACTGCAGGGGGCGGGCGAGCAGTACTTC
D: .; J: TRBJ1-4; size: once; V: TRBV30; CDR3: CAWSPGAGWEKLFF; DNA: TGTGCCTGGAGTCCGGGTGCGGGGTGGGAAAAACTGTTTTTT
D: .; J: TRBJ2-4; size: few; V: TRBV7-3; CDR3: CASSFGPGDIQYF; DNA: TGTGCCAGCAGCTTCGGACCAGGGGACATTCAGTACTTC
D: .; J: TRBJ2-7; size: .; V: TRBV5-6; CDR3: CASSFTLRRGEQYF; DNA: TGTGCCAGCAGCTTTACCCTCAGGAGGGGCGAGCAGTACTTC
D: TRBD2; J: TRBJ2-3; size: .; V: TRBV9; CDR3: CASSTSPQSTDTQYF; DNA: TGTGCCAGCTCGACTAGCCCTCAGAGCACAGATACGCAGTATTTT
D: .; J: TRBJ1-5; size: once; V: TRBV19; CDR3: CAIPWELRQPQHF; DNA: TGTGCCATCCCCTGGGAGTTGCGTCAGCCCCAGCATTTT
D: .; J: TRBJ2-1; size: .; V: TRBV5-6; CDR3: CASSLGGNSYNEQFF; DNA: TGTGCCAGCAGCCTAGGGGGAAACTCCTACAATGAGCAGTTCTTC
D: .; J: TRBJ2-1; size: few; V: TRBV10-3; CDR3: CAISPLGGSYNEQFF; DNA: TGTGCCATCAGTCCCTTGGGGGGCTCCTACAATGAGCAGTTCTTC
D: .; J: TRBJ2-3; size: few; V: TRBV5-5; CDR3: CASSLAGEDTQYF; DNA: TGTGCCAGCAGCTTGGCCGGGGAAGATACGCAGTATTTT
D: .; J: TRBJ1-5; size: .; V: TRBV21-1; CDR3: CASSTTGGGQPQHF; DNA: TGTGCCAGCAGCACGACAGGGGGCGGGCAGCCCCAGCATTTT
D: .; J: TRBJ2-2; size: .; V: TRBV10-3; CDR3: CAIKADSYTGELFF; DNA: TGTGCCATCAAAGCTGACAGTTACACCGGGGAGCTGTTTTTT
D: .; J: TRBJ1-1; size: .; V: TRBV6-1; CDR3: CASSERGGTEAFF; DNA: TGTGCCAGCAGTGAAAGGGGGGGCACTGAAGCTTTCTTT
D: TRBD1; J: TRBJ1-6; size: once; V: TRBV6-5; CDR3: CASSPQTGGGSPLHF; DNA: TGTGCCAGCAGTCCGCAGACAGGGGGCGGTTCACCCCTCCACTTT
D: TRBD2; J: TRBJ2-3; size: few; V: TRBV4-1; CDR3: CASSQGTSGGGDTQYF; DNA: TGCGCCAGCAGCCAGGGGACTAGCGGGGGAGGGGATACGCAGTATTTT
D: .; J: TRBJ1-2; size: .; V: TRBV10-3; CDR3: CAISESGSPGYTF; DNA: TGTGCCATCAGTGAGTCTGGGAGTCCCGGCTACACCTTC
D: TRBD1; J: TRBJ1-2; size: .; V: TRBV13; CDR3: CASSTNSRRGHGYTF; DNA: TGTGCCAGCAGCACTAACTCCCGTAGGGGGCATGGCTACACCTTC
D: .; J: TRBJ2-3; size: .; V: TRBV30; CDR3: CAWTGAGTDTQYF; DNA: TGTGCCTGGACAGGGGCTGGGACAGATACGCAGTATTTT
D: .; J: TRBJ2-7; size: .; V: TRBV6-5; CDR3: CASSYSGGIFSHEQYF; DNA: TGTGCCAGCAGTTACTCTGGCGGCATCTTCTCCCACGAGCAGTACTTC
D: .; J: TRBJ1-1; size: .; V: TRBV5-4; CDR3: CASSWADRTNTEAFF; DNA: TGTGCCAGCAGCTGGGCCGACAGGACGAACACTGAAGCTTTCTTT
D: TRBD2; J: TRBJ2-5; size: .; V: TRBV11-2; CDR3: CASSAKQLAGAETQYF; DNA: TGTGCCAGCAGCGCAAAGCAGCTAGCGGGGGCAGAGACCCAGTACTTC
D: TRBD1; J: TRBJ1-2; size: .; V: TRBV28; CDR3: CASSPWDRENYGYTF; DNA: TGTGCCAGCAGTCCCTGGGACAGGGAAAACTATGGCTACACCTTC
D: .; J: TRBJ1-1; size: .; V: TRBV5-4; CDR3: CASSSRDLVFLNTEAFF; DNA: TGTGCCAGCAGCTCCCGGGATCTAGTCTTCCTGAACACTGAAGCTTTCTTT
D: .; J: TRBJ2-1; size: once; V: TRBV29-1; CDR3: CSVEAATPSSYNEQFF; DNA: TGCAGCGTTGAGGCCGCGACACCGAGCTCCTACAATGAGCAGTTCTTC
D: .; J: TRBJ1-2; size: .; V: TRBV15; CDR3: CATSSLRAVYGYTF; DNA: TGTGCCACCAGCAGCCTGCGGGCTGTCTATGGCTACACCTTC
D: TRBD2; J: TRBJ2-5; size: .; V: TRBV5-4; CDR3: CATRNRAGGPGETQYF; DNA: TGTGCCACCAGAAACCGAGCGGGGGGGCCGGGGGAGACCCAGTACTTC
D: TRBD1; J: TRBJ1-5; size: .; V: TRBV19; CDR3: CASSPGGWNQPQHF; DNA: TGTGCCAGTAGCCCAGGGGGGTGGAATCAGCCCCAGCATTTT
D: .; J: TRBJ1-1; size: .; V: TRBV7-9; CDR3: CASSLRGGTEAFF; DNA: TGTGCCAGCAGCTTACGAGGGGGCACTGAAGCTTTCTTT
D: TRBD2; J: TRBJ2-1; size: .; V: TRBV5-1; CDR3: CASSLGWGGNEQFF; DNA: TGCGCCAGCAGCTTGGGGTGGGGGGGGAATGAGCAGTTCTTC
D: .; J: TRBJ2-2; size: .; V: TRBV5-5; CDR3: CASSSRGRTGELFF; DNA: TGTGCCAGTTCGTCCCGGGGGAGGACCGGGGAGCTGTTTTTT
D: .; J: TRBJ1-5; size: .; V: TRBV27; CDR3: CASRGLPSGQPQHF; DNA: TGTGCCAGCAGGGGACTACCTTCGGGTCAGCCCCAGCATTTT
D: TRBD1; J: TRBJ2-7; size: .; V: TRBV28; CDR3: CASSSWTGARYEQYF; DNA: TGTGCCAGCAGTTCGTGGACAGGGGCTCGCTACGAGCAGTACTTC
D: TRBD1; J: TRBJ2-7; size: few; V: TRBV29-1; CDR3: CSVVGDRAYEQYF; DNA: TGCAGCGTTGTTGGGGACAGGGCTTACGAGCAGTACTTC
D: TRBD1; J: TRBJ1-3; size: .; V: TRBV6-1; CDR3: CAITGGPSGNTIYF; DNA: TGTGCCATCACAGGGGGCCCCTCTGGAAACACCATATATTTT
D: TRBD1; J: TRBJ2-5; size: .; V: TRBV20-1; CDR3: CSESRGETQYF; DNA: TGCAGTGAGAGCAGGGGGGAGACCCAGTACTTC
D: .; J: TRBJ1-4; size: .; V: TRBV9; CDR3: CASSVGRSTSPNEKLFF; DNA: TGTGCCAGCAGCGTAGGACGGTCGACTTCGCCTAATGAAAAACTGTTTTTT
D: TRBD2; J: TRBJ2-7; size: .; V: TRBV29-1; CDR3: CSVVSSGDSYEQYF; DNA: TGCAGCGTTGTAAGTAGCGGGGACTCCTACGAGCAGTACTTC
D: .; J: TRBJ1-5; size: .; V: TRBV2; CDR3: CASSEIFQDQPQHF; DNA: TGTGCCAGCAGTGAAATTTTTCAGGATCAGCCCCAGCATTTT
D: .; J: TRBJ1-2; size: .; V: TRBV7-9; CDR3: CASSLLRQDETLYGYTF; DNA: TGTGCCAGCAGCCTCCTCAGACAGGACGAGACGCTCTATGGCTACACCTTC
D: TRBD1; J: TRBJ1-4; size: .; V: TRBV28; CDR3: CASKTSGTGNEKLFF; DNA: TGTGCCAGCAAAACCTCCGGGACAGGGAATGAAAAACTGTTTTTT
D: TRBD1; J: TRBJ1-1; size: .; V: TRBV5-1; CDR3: CASSTATGENTEAFF; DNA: TGCGCCAGCAGCACAGCGACAGGGGAGAACACTGAAGCTTTCTTT
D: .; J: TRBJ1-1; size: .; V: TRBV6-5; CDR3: CASSYSNTNTEAFF; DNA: TGTGCCAGCAGTTACTCTAACACGAACACTGAAGCTTTCTTT
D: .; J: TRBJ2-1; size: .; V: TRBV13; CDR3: CASSPTRGGYEQFF; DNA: TGTGCCAGCAGCCCGACTAGGGGAGGCTATGAGCAGTTCTTC
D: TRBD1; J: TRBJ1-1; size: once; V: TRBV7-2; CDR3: CASSSQPGGQTEAFF; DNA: TGTGCCAGCAGCTCCCAGCCAGGGGGCCAAACTGAAGCTTTCTTT
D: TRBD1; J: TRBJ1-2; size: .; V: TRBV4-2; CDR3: CASSPPGGTGGLDYGYTF; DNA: TGTGCCAGCAGCCCTCCCGGGGGGACAGGGGGCTTGGACTATGGCTACACCTTC
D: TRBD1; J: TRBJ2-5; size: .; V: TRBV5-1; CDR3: CASSPGQGRETQYF; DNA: TGCGCCAGCAGCCCTGGACAGGGGAGAGAGACCCAGTACTTC
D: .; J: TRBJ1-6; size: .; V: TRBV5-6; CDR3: CASSLVKGNSPLHF; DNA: TGTGCCAGCAGCTTGGTTAAGGGGAATTCACCCCTCCACTTT